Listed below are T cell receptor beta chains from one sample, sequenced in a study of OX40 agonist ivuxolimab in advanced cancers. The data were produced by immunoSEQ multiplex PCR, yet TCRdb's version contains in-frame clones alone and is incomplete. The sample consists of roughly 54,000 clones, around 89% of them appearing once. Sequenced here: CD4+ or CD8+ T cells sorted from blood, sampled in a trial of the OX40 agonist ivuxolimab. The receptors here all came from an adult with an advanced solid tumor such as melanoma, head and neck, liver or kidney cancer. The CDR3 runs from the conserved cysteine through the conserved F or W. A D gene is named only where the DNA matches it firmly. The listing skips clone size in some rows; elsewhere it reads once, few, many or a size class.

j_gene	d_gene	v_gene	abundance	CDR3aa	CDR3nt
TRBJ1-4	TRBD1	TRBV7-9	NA	CASTPGTGADEKLFF	TGTGCCAGCACCCCCGGGACAGGGGCAGATGAAAAACTGTTTTTT
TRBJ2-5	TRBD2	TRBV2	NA	CASSVGLAGGRETQYF	TGTGCCAGCAGCGTAGGACTAGCGGGAGGTAGGGAGACCCAGTACTTC
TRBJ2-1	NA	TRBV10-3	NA	CAISQTLDSYNEQFF	TGTGCCATCAGCCAGACTCTGGATTCGTACAATGAGCAGTTCTTC
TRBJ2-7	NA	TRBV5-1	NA	CASSSDTGFSYEQYF	TGCGCCAGCAGCTCGGACACAGGGTTTTCCTACGAGCAGTACTTC
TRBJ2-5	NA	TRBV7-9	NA	CASSTSSREETQYF	TGTGCCAGCAGCACTTCCTCGAGGGAAGAGACCCAGTACTTC
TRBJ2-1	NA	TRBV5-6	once	CASSLYQGNEQFF	TGTGCCAGCAGCTTGTACCAGGGCAATGAGCAGTTCTTC
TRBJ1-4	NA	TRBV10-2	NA	CASSRRTINEKLFF	TGCGCCAGCAGTCGGAGGACAATTAATGAAAAACTGTTTTTT
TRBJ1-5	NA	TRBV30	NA	CAWSVSGHIGEPQHF	TGTGCCTGGAGTGTTAGTGGACACATCGGCGAGCCCCAGCATTTT
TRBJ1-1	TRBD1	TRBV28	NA	CASSSIRDRGGVRTEAFF	TGTGCCAGCAGTTCTATCCGGGACAGGGGAGGGGTTCGCACTGAAGCTTTCTTT
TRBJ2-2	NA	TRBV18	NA	CASSPVVTGELFF	TGTGCCAGCTCACCAGTAGTCACCGGGGAGCTGTTTTTT
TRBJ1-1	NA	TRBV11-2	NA	CASSVTTGDTEAFF	TGTGCCAGCAGCGTCACGACAGGAGACACTGAAGCTTTCTTT
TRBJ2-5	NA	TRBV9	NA	CASSVEDRRAETQYF	TGTGCCAGCAGCGTAGAGGACAGGAGGGCAGAGACCCAGTACTTC
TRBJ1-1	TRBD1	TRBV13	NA	CASSLRDRVPTEAFF	TGTGCCAGCAGCTTACGGGACAGGGTCCCCACTGAAGCTTTCTTT
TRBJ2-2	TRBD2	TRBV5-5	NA	CASSLAGGRGTGELFF	TGTGCCAGCAGCTTAGCGGGAGGAAGAGGAACCGGGGAGCTGTTTTTT
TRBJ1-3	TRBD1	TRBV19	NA	CASSSGTGIGNTIYF	TGTGCCAGTAGCTCCGGGACAGGGATAGGAAACACCATATATTTT
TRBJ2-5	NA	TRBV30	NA	CAWSGESGRRAETQYF	TGTGCCTGGAGTGGTGAATCGGGCCGGCGGGCAGAGACCCAGTACTTC
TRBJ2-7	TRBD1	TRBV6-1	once	CASSEDGDRVSLKDF	TGTGCCAGCAGTGAAGATGGGGACAGGGTTTCGTTGAAGGACTTC
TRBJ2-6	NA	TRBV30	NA	CAWSAKGSGANVLTF	TGTGCCTGGAGCGCCAAGGGTTCCGGGGCCAACGTCCTGACTTTC
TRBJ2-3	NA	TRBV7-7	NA	CASSLGGGGGTDTQYF	TGTGCTAGCAGCCTGGGGGGGGGCGGCGGCACAGATACGCAGTATTTT
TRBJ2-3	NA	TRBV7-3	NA	CASSYSGGDTQYF	TGTGCCAGCAGCTATAGCGGAGGAGATACGCAGTATTTT
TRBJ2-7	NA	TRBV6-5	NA	CAAKGGGPYEQYF	TGTGCCGCAAAAGGGGGGGGCCCCTACGAGCAGTACTTC
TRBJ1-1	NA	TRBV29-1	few	CSATRTVLLAEAFF	TGCAGCGCAACCCGAACGGTCCTACTGGCTGAAGCTTTCTTT
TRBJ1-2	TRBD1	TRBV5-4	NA	CASSLDTGVRGYTF	TGTGCCAGCAGCTTGGATACAGGGGTTCGGGGCTACACCTTC
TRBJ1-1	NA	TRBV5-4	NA	CASSLESYTEAFF	TGTGCCAGCAGCTTGGAATCCTACACTGAAGCTTTCTTT
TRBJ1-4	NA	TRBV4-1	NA	CASSLRTGYEKLFF	TGCGCCAGCAGCCTAAGGACTGGATATGAAAAACTGTTTTTT
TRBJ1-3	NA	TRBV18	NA	CASSPPGGSGNTIYF	TGTGCCAGCTCACCCCCTGGGGGTTCTGGAAACACCATATATTTT
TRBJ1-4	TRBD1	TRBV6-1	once	CASNKVGTGNEKLFF	TGTGCCAGCAACAAAGTCGGGACAGGGAATGAAAAACTGTTTTTT
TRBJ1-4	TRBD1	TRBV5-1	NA	CASSTQPQGGNEKLFF	TGCGCCAGCAGCACGCAGCCTCAGGGGGGTAATGAAAAACTGTTTTTT
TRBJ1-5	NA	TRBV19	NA	CASSYRLHQPQHF	TGTGCCAGTAGTTACAGGCTCCATCAGCCCCAGCATTTT
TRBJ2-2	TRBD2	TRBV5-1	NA	CASSTTSGRSGELFF	TGCGCCAGCAGCACGACTAGCGGGAGATCCGGGGAGCTGTTTTTT
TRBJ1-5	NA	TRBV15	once	CATSRLSFSNQPQHF	TGTGCCACCAGTCGGTTATCCTTTAGCAATCAGCCCCAGCATTTT
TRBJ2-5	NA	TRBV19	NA	CASSIGTQETQYF	TGTGCCAGTAGTATAGGTACCCAAGAGACCCAGTACTTC
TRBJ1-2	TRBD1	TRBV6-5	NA	CASRKDRGRGGYTF	TGTGCCAGCAGGAAGGACAGGGGGCGAGGCGGCTACACCTTC
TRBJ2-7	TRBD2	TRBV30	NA	CAWRFSGSSYEQYF	TGTGCCTGGAGATTTAGCGGGAGCTCCTACGAGCAGTACTTC
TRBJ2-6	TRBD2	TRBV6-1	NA	CASSEGGASGRAISGANVLTF	TGTGCCAGCAGTGAAGGAGGGGCTAGCGGGAGGGCCATCTCTGGGGCCAACGTCCTGACTTTC
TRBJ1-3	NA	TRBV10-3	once	CAISEFAGTSGNTIYF	TGTGCCATCAGTGAGTTCGCGGGAACTTCTGGAAACACCATATATTTT
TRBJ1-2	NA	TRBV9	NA	CASSARFDYGYTF	TGTGCCAGCAGCGCCCGCTTCGACTATGGCTACACCTTC
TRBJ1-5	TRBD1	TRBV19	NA	CASSRSGGNNQPQHF	TGTGCCAGTAGTAGGTCAGGGGGTAACAATCAGCCCCAGCATTTT
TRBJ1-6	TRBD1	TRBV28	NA	CASSSGGEGNSPLHF	TGTGCCAGCAGTTCAGGGGGGGAAGGTAATTCACCCCTCCACTTT
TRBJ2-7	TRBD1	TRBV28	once	CASTPQDRENEQYF	TGTGCCAGCACGCCACAGGACAGGGAAAACGAGCAGTACTTC
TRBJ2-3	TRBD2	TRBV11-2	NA	CASSLGGRGTDTQYF	TGTGCCAGCAGCTTAGGGGGGAGGGGCACAGATACGCAGTATTTT
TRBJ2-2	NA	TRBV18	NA	CASSPQERAGELFF	TGTGCCAGCTCACCCCAGGAAAGGGCCGGGGAGCTGTTTTTT
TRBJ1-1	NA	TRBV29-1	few	CSVEENTEAFF	TGCAGCGTTGAGGAGAACACTGAAGCTTTCTTT
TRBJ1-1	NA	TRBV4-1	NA	CASRTDGEAFF	TGCGCCAGCAGAACGGACGGTGAAGCTTTCTTT
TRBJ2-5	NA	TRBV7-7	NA	CASSTDGTRGETQYF	TGTGCTAGCAGCACGGACGGGACCCGGGGAGAGACCCAGTACTTC
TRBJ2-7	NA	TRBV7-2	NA	CASSLLRVEQYF	TGTGCCAGCAGCTTACTCAGGGTCGAGCAGTACTTC
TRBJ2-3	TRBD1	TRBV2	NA	CASTPYRGREDTQYF	TGTGCCAGCACTCCTTACAGGGGGCGTGAAGATACGCAGTATTTT
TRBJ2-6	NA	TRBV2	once	CASCTQGSGANVLTF	TGTGCCAGCTGCACACAGGGTTCTGGGGCCAACGTCCTGACTTTC
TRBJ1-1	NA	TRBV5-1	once	CASSSHSYRNTEAFF	TGCGCCAGCAGCTCCCACAGCTATCGGAACACTGAAGCTTTCTTT
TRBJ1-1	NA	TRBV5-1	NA	CASRGGSEAFF	TGCGCCAGCAGAGGGGGATCTGAAGCTTTCTTT
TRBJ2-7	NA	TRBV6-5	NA	CASSSRYEQYF	TGTGCCAGCAGTTCCCGCTACGAGCAGTACTTC
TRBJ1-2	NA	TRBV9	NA	CASSPRGEGLRGYTF	TGTGCCAGCAGCCCCCGAGGGGAGGGGCTGAGGGGCTACACCTTC
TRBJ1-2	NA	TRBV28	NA	CASHNFAEQVYGYTF	TGTGCCAGTCACAATTTTGCGGAGCAGGTCTATGGCTACACCTTC
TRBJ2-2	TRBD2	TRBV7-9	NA	CASGEGGTGELFF	TGTGCCAGCGGGGAGGGCGGAACCGGGGAGCTGTTTTTT
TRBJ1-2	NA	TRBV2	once	CASSEGGSYGYTF	TGTGCCAGCAGTGAGGGGGGCAGCTATGGCTACACCTTC
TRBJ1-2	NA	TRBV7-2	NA	CASSGEGYGYTF	TGTGCCAGCAGCGGGGAGGGCTATGGCTACACCTTC